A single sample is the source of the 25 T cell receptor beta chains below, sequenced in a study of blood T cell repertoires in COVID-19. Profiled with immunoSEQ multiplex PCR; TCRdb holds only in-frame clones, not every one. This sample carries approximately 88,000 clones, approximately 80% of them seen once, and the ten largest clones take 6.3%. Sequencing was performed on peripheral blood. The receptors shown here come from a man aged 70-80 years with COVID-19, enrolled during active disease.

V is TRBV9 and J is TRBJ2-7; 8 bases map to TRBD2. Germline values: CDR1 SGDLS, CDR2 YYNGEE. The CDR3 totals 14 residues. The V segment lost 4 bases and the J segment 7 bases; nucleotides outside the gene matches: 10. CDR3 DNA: TGTGCCAGCAGCCCCCGGACTAGCTCGGGGGAGCAGTACTTC. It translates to CASSPRTSSGEQYF.

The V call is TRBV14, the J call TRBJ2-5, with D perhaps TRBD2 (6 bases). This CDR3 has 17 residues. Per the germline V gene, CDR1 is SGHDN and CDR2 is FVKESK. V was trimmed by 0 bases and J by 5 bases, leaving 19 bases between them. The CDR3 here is CASSQDRGEVLLETQYF. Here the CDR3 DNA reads TGTGCCAGCAGCCAAGATAGAGGGGAGGTATTGTTGGAGACCCAGTACTTC.

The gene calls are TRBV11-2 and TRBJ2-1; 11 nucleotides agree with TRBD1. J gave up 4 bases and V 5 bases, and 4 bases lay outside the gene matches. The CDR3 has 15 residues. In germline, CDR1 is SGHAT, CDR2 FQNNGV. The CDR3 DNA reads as TGTGCCAGCAGCAAGGGACAGGGGGAGTACAATGAGCAGTTCTTC. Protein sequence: CASSKGQGEYNEQFF.

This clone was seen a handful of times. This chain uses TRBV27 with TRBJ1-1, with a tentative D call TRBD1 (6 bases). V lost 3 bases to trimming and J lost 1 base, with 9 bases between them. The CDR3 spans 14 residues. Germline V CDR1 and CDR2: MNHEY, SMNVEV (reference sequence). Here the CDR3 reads CASSLQGRNTEAFF. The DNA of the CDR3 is TGTGCCAGCAGTTTGCAGGGGCGGAACACTGAAGCTTTCTTT.

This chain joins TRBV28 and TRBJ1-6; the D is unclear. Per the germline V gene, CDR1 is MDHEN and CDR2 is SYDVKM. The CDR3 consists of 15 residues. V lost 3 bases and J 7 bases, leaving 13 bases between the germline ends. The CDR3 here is CASSFGTTRNSPLHF. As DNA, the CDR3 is TGTGCCAGCAGTTTCGGCACGACGCGGAATTCACCCCTCCACTTT.

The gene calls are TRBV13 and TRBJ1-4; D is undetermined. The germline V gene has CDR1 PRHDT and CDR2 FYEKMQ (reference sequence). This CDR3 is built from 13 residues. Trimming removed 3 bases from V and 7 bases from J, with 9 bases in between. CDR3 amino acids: CASSFRGSEKLFF. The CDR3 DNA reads TGTGCCAGCAGCTTCCGAGGATCTGAAAAACTGTTTTTT.

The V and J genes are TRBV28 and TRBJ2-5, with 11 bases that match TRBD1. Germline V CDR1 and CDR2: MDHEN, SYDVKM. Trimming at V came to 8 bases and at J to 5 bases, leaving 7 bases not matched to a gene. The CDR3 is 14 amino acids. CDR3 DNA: TGTGCCAGCCAAGGACAGGGGGCGCGGGAGACCCAGTACTTC. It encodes CASQGQGARETQYF. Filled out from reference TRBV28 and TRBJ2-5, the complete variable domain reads DVKVTQSSRYLVKRTGEKVFLECVQDMDHENMFWYRQDPGLGLRLIYFSYDVKMKEKGDIPEGYSVSREKKERFSLILESASTNQTSMYLCASQGQGARETQYFGPGTRLLVL.

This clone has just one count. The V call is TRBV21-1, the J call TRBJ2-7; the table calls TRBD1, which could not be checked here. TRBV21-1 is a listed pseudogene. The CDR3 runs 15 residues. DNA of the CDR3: TGTGCCAGCAGCGACCGGGACAGGTCGGTCTACGAGCAGTACTTC. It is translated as CASSDRDRSVYEQYF.

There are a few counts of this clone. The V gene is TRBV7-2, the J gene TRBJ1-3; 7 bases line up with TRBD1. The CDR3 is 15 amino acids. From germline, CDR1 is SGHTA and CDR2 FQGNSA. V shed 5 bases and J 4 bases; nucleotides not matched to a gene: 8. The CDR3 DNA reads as TGTGCCAGCAGCCCAGCAGGGGGAGCCGGAAACACCATATATTTT. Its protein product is CASSPAGGAGNTIYF.

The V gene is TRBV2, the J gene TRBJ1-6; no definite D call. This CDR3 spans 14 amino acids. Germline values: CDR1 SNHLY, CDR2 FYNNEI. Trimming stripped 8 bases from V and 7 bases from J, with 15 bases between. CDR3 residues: CASVGLALNSPLHF. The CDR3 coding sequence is TGTGCCAGCGTAGGACTGGCGTTGAATTCACCCCTCCACTTT.

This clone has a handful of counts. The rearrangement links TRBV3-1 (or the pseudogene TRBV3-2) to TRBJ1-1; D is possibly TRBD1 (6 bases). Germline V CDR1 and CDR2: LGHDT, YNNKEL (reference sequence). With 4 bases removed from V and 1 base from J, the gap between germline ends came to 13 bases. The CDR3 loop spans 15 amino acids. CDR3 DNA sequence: TGTGCCAGCAGCCCCAAGCGGACAGCGAACACTGAAGCTTTCTTT. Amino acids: CASSPKRTANTEAFF.

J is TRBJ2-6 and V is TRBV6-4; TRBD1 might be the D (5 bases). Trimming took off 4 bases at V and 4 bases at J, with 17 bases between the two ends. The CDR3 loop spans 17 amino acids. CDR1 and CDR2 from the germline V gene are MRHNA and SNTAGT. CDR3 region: CASSGKGSMVGANVLTF. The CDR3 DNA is TGTGCCAGCAGTGGCAAGGGGTCGATGGTAGGGGCCAACGTCCTGACTTTC.

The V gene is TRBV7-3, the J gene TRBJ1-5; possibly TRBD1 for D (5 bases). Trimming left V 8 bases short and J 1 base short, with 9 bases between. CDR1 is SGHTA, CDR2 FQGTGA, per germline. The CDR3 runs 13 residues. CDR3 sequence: CASAPGSNQPQHF. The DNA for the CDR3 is TGTGCCAGCGCCCCAGGGAGCAATCAGCCCCAGCATTTT.

The CDR3 sequence: CASSQSNGFNQPQHF. CDR3 nucleotides: TGCGCCAGCAGCCAATCTAACGGGTTTAATCAGCCCCAGCATTTT. The chain is built from TRBV4-3 and TRBJ1-5, with D uncertain. This CDR3 is built from 15 residues. Germline V gives CDR1 LGHNA, CDR2 YSLEER. Trimming pared 2 bases from V and 4 bases from J, leaving 12 bases between.

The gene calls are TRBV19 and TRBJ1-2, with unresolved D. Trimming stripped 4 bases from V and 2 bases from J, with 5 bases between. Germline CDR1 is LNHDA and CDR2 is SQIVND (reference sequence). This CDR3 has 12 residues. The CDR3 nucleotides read TGTGCCAGTAGTACCCAGAACTATGGCTACACCTTC. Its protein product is CASSTQNYGYTF.

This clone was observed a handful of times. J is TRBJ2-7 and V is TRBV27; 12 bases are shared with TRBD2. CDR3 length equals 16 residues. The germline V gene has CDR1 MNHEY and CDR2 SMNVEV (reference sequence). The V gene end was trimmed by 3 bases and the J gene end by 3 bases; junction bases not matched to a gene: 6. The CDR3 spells CASSFQGLAGFYEQYF. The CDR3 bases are TGTGCCAGCAGTTTCCAAGGACTAGCGGGATTCTACGAGCAGTACTTC.

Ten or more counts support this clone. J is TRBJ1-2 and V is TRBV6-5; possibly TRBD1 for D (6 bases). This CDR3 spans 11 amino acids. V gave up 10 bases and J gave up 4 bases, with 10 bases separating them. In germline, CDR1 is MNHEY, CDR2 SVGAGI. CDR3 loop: CATIRGYGYTF. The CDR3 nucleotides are TGTGCCACCATCAGGGGCTATGGCTACACCTTC.

CDR3 sequence (DNA): TGTGCCAGCAGTTCGCCGGGACAGCGCTCTGGAAACACCATATATTTT. As protein: CASSSPGQRSGNTIYF. This chain links TRBV28 with TRBJ1-3, with 7 bases lining up with TRBD1. V gave up 4 bases and J gave up 0 bases; unmatched junction bases: 6. In germline, CDR1 is MDHEN, CDR2 SYDVKM. This CDR3 comprises 16 residues.

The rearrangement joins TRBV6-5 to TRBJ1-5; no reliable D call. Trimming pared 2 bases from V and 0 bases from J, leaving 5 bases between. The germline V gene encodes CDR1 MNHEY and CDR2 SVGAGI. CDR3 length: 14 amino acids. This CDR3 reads CASSYGLSNQPQHF. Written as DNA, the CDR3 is TGTGCCAGCAGTTACGGACTTAGCAATCAGCCCCAGCATTTT.

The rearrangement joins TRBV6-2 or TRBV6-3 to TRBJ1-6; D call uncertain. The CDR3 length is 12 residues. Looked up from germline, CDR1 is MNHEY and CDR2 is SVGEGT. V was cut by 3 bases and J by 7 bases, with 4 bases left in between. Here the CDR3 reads CASSYLNSPLHF. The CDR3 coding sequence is TGTGCCAGCAGTTATCTCAATTCACCCCTCCACTTT.

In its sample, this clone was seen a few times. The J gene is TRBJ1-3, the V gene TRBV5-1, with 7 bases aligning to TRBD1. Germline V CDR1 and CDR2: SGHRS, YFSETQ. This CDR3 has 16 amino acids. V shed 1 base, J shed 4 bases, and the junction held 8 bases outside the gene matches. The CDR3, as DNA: TGCGCCAGCAGCTTGTCGGGACAGCGCGAGGGAAACACCATATATTTT. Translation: CASSLSGQREGNTIYF.

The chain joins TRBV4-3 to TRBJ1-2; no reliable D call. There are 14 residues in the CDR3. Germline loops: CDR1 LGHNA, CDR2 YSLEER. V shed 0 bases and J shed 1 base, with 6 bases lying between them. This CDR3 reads CASSQELINYGYTF. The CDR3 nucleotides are TGCGCCAGCAGCCAAGAACTGATTAACTATGGCTACACCTTC.

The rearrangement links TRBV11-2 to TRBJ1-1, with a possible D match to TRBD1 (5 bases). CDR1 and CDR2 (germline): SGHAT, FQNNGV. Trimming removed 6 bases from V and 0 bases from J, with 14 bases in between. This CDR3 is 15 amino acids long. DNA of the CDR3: TGTGCCAGCAGTACAAGACAGTTCATGAACACTGAAGCTTTCTTT. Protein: CASSTRQFMNTEAFF. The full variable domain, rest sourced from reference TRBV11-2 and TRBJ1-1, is EAGVAQSPRYKIIEKRQSVAFWCNPISGHATLYWYQQILGQGPKLLIQFQNNGVVDDSQLPKDRFSAERLKGVDSTLKIQPAKLEDSAVYLCASSTRQFMNTEAFFGQGTRLTVV.

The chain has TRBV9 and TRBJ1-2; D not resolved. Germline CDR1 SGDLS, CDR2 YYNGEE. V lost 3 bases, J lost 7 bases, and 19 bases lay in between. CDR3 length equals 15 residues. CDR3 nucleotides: TGTGCCAGCAGCGCACAGACCCCCCGCCTAAGTGGCTACACCTTC. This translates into CASSAQTPRLSGYTF.

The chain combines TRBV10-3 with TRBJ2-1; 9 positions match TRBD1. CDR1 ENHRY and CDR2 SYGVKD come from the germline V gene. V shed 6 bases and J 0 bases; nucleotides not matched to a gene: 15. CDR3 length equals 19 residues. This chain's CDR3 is CAIRKRGTGSSSSYNEQFF. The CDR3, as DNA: TGTGCCATCAGAAAGCGCGGGACAGGGTCTTCGAGCTCCTACAATGAGCAGTTCTTC.